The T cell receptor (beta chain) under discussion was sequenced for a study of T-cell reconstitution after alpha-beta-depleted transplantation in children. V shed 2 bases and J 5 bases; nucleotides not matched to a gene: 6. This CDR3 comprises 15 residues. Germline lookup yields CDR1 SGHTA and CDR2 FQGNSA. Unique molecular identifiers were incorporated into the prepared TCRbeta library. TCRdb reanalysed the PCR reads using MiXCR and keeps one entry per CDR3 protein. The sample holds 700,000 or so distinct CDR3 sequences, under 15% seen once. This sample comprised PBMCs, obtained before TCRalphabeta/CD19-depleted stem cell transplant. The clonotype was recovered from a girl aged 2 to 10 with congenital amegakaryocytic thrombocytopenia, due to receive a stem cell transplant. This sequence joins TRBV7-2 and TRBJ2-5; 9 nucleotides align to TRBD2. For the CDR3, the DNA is TGTGCCAGCAGCTTATCGCGGGAGGGCCCGGAGACCCAGTACTTC. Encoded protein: CASSLSREGPETQYF.